This passage covers 5 T cell receptor beta chains from one sample sequenced in a study of blood T cell repertoires in COVID-19. The method was immunoSEQ multiplex PCR; TCRdb's version includes in-frame clones alone and lacks a portion of them. The repertoire holds over 200,000 clones, just under 90% seen once, with about 6% in the top ten. Sequenced: peripheral blood. The receptors were sampled from a man aged 55 to 70 who had recovered from COVID-19.

The chain recombines TRBV27 with TRBJ2-7; 8 nucleotides match TRBD1. The germline CDR1 and CDR2 sequences are MNHEY and SMNVEV (reference sequence). J was trimmed by 9 bases and V by 4 bases; bases with no gene match: 5. The CDR3 sequence is 12 residues long. The CDR3 DNA sequence: TGTGCCAGCAGTTCTTTAGGACAGGGGCAGTACTTC. Amino acid sequence: CASSSLGQGQYF.

The chain recombines TRBV28 with TRBJ1-4; D remains ambiguous. Trimming pared 7 bases from V and 3 bases from J, leaving 12 bases between. Germline CDR1 reads MDHEN; CDR2 reads SYDVKM. The CDR3 loop spans 14 amino acids. CDR3 sequence (DNA): TGTGCCAGCACTCCGTATGGAGCTAATGAAAAACTGTTTTTT. It codes for CASTPYGANEKLFF.

This chain joins TRBV3-1 (or the pseudogene TRBV3-2) and TRBJ1-6; D ambiguous. The CDR3 loop spans 16 amino acids. V lost 1 base and J 9 bases, leaving 16 bases between the germline ends. The V gene's germline CDR1 is LGHDT and CDR2 YNNKEL (reference sequence). CDR3 DNA sequence: TGTGCCAGCAGCCAAGGAGGATCAAAGGGAGGTTCACCCCTCCACTTT. This encodes CASSQGGSKGGSPLHF.

This chain connects TRBV5-1 to TRBJ2-2; 10 nucleotides agree with TRBD2. This CDR3 has 17 residues. V trimming: 0 bases; J trimming: 4 bases; junction bases outside the gene matches: 6. In germline, CDR1 is SGHRS, CDR2 YFSETQ. The DNA for the CDR3 is TGCGCCAGCAGCTTGGAACCCAGCGGGGGGGCCACCGGGGAGCTGTTTTTT. Translating gives CASSLEPSGGATGELFF.

V is TRBV5-1 and J is TRBJ2-5; D possibly corresponds to TRBD2 (5 bases). V lost 1 base to trimming and J lost 5 bases, with 9 bases between them. Germline CDR1 SGHRS, CDR2 YFSETQ. This CDR3 has 13 residues. The CDR3 DNA follows: TGCGCCAGCAGCTTGTGGGAGCAGGAGACCCAGTACTTC. Translation gives CASSLWEQETQYF.